One and the same sample provided the 27 T cell receptor beta chains below, sequenced in a study of vaccination effects on CD4 cells after COVID-19. After expansion with viral peptide pools in the ViraFEST assay, antigen-specific CD4+ T cells were sequenced. Culture lasted approximately 10 days before CD4+ T cell isolation. All vaccine recipients tested negative for nucleocapsid antibodies and had never contracted SARS-CoV-2 infection. Their antigens remain unidentified. Libraries were prepared by immunoSEQ multiplex PCR; TCRdb keeps only in-frame clonotypes and omits some of them. The repertoire holds 30,000 to 40,000 clones, with roughly two thirds as singletons. The specimen was CD4+ T cells from PBMCs cultured with SARS-CoV-2 spike peptides, collected before COVID-19 vaccination. These receptor sequences come from a human donor who received a COVID-19 vaccine.

The chain combines TRBV28 with TRBJ2-1; D gene uncertain. The ends were cut back, 4 bases at V and 15 bases at J, with 16 bases in the middle. The length of the CDR3 is 12 residues. Per the germline V gene, CDR1 is MDHEN and CDR2 is SYDVKM. The CDR3 bases are TGTGCCAGCAGTTCTCTTGTCAGCTCGGGGTTCTTC. Amino acid sequence: CASSSLVSSGFF.

The chain joins TRBV10-3 to TRBJ1-1; 7 nucleotides agree with TRBD1. Germline loops: CDR1 ENHRY, CDR2 SYGVKD. The CDR3 contains 17 residues. The V gene end was trimmed by 3 bases and the J gene end by 3 bases; junction bases not matched to a gene: 13. The CDR3 here is CAISEGRGFETDTEAFF. CDR3 DNA sequence: TGTGCCATCAGTGAAGGCAGGGGGTTTGAGACGGACACTGAAGCTTTCTTT.

This clone appeared once. The gene calls are TRBV5-1 and TRBJ1-4; 8 bases are shared with TRBD1. In germline, CDR1 is SGHRS, CDR2 YFSETQ. The CDR3 is 14 residues long. V was clipped by 0 bases and J by 5 bases; unmatched bases: 0. CDR3 DNA sequence: TGCGCCAGCAGCTTGGGGACAGGGAATGAAAAACTGTTTTTT. The encoded protein is CASSLGTGNEKLFF.

V and J are TRBV20-1 and TRBJ2-1; TRBD2 agrees at 8 bases. CDR3 length: 15 amino acids. V lost 3 bases and J lost 4; bases outside the gene matches: 8. The germline V gene has CDR1 DFQATT and CDR2 SNEGSKA (reference sequence). The CDR3 DNA follows: TGCAGTGCTAGTCTGCCTAGCGGGTCTTACAATGAGCAGTTCTTC. Translation gives CSASLPSGSYNEQFF.

The chain is built from TRBV3-1 (or the pseudogene TRBV3-2) and TRBJ1-2, with 10 positions matching TRBD1. The V and J ends lost 4 bases and 6 bases, in that order; junction bases with no gene match: 5. Germline V gene sequence: CDR1 LGHDT, CDR2 YNNKEL (reference sequence). The CDR3 runs 14 residues. CDR3 nucleotides: TGTGCCAGCAGCCTCAGGACAGGGGGTAATGGCTACACCTTC. Translation gives CASSLRTGGNGYTF.

This clone was recorded only once. The chain employs TRBV29-1 and TRBJ2-7; 7 bases are shared with TRBD1. V shed 5 bases and J 1 base; nucleotides not matched to a gene: 8. This CDR3 is 14 amino acids long. Germline CDR1 SQVTM, CDR2 ANQGSEA. CDR3 coding DNA: TGCAGCGTTCAACAGGGGAGAGGGTCCTACGAGCAGTACTTC. This codes for CSVQQGRGSYEQYF.

This clone has a single count. The V and J genes are TRBV6-5 and TRBJ1-2; no firm D call. The CDR3 is 13 residues long. Germline-derived CDR1 and CDR2 are MNHEY and SVGAGI. Trimming removed 6 bases from V and 2 bases from J, with 10 bases in between. In nucleotides, the CDR3 is TGTGCCAGCAGGCCGACTTTAAACTATGGCTACACCTTC. As protein: CASRPTLNYGYTF.

This clone was counted a few times. The genes are TRBV6-2 or TRBV6-3 and TRBJ2-7; D uncertain. The CDR3 has 11 residues. The V gene lost 5 bases and the J gene lost 6 bases, with 8 bases spanning the gap. Germline V gene data show CDR1 as MNHEY and CDR2 as SVGEGT. CDR3 sequence: CASSPQGEQYF. CDR3 bases: TGTGCCAGCAGTCCACAAGGCGAGCAGTACTTC.

This clone has more than one count but fewer than ten. V is TRBV29-1 and J is TRBJ2-7; 9 bases agree with TRBD2. The CDR3 runs to 15 residues. V lost 5 bases, J lost 2 bases, and 10 bases stayed unmatched. Germline CDR1 SQVTM, CDR2 ANQGSEA. CDR3 coding DNA: TGCAGCGTTCCCGGAGCGGGAGGACTTACCTACGAGCAGTACTTC. The encoded protein is CSVPGAGGLTYEQYF.

This clone was counted a few times. CDR3 protein: CSVVGHRGAFF. The CDR3 DNA is TGCAGCGTTGTCGGGCACCGTGGAGCTTTCTTT. The chain carries TRBV29-1 and TRBJ1-1; D not certain. V was trimmed by 4 bases and J by 10 bases, leaving 13 bases between them. Germline CDR1 and CDR2: SQVTM and ANQGSEA. The CDR3 is 11 residues long.

This clone turned up a few times. The chain links TRBV5-6 to TRBJ1-2, with D possibly being TRBD1 (6 bases). Germline V gives CDR1 SGHDT, CDR2 YYEEEE. The CDR3 spans 15 residues. Trimming took 2 bases from V and 5 from J, leaving 16 bases between them. The CDR3 DNA reads as TGTGCCAGCAGCTTCCGGGCCGGGACACCGTATGGCTACACCTTC. It yields the protein CASSFRAGTPYGYTF.

The J gene is TRBJ2-2, the V gene TRBV14; 7 bases align to TRBD1. Per germline, CDR1 SGHDN and CDR2 FVKESK. The CDR3 loop spans 15 amino acids. J gave up 6 bases and V 4 bases, and 8 bases lay outside the gene matches. Written as DNA, the CDR3 is TGTGCCAGCAGCCCCAGACAGGGTGGGGCCGGGGAGCTGTTTTTT. Encoded protein: CASSPRQGGAGELFF.

The rearrangement joins TRBV7-2 to TRBJ2-1; D is possibly TRBD1 or TRBD2 (6 bases each). This CDR3 has 17 amino acids. Germline CDR1 SGHTA, CDR2 FQGNSA. Trimming took 5 bases from V and 4 from J, leaving 21 bases between them. CDR3 in amino acids: CASSGKSSVRGYNEQFF. CDR3 nucleotide sequence: TGTGCCAGCAGCGGGAAGTCTAGCGTAAGGGGGTACAATGAGCAGTTCTTC.

The rearrangement joins TRBV6-6 to TRBJ2-1; TRBD1 matches 10 bases. The J segment lost 9 bases and the V segment lost 2 bases, leaving 10 bases of the junction unmatched. The germline V gene encodes CDR1 MNHNY and CDR2 SVGAGI (reference sequence). This CDR3 contains 16 residues. The CDR3 spells CASSYLPPGQGIEQFF. The DNA of the CDR3 is TGTGCCAGCAGTTACCTACCTCCGGGACAGGGGATTGAGCAGTTCTTC.

This clone came up a few times. This chain joins TRBV11-1 and TRBJ1-1, with unresolved D. Trimming took 8 bases from V and 6 from J, leaving 13 bases between them. Germline-derived CDR1 and CDR2 are SGHAT and FQDESV (reference sequence). The CDR3 consists of 12 residues. The CDR3 loop reads CASADGRAEAFF. As DNA, the CDR3 is TGTGCCAGCGCCGACGGGAGGGCTGAAGCTTTCTTT.

The chain joins TRBV29-1 to TRBJ1-1, with D possibly TRBD1 on 6 matching bases. The CDR3 loop spans 14 amino acids. CDR1 SQVTM and CDR2 ANQGSEA come from the germline V gene. The V gene lost 7 bases and the J gene lost 0 bases, with 15 bases spanning the gap. The CDR3 DNA sequence: TGCAGCGGCAGCACCGGGACACTGAACACTGAAGCTTTCTTT. Encoded protein: CSGSTGTLNTEAFF.

The rearrangement uses TRBV28 and TRBJ2-7; D remains unclear. The CDR3 totals 15 residues. The germline CDR1 and CDR2 sequences are MDHEN and SYDVKM. V was clipped by 4 bases and J by 2 bases, with 15 bases between them. CDR3 protein: CASSSTNKPAYEQYF. The CDR3 nucleotides are TGTGCCAGCAGTTCCACCAACAAACCGGCCTACGAGCAGTACTTC.

In this sample, this clone turned up once. This chain connects TRBV12-1 to TRBJ2-1; whether TRBD2, the table's D call, matches the DNA was not checked. TRBV12-1 is described as a pseudogene. The CDR3 is 18 amino acids. The CDR3 spells CASSLTRLAGGAKDEQFF. In DNA, the CDR3 is TGTGCCAGCAGCCTAACTAGACTAGCGGGGGGGGCAAAGGATGAGCAGTTCTTC.

This clone was seen only a few times. This sequence joins TRBV7-9 and TRBJ1-3, with 7 bases lining up with TRBD1. Germline trimming cut 5 bases from V and 0 bases from J; bases unmatched to any gene: 7. The germline V gene encodes CDR1 SEHNR and CDR2 FQNEAQ (reference sequence). This CDR3 contains 16 residues. The CDR3 loop is CASSVGGQRSGNTIYF. CDR3 in DNA: TGTGCCAGCAGCGTAGGGGGACAGCGCTCTGGAAACACCATATATTTT.

The chain couples TRBV29-1 to TRBJ2-2; the match to TRBD2 covers 7 bases. The CDR3 is 17 residues long. Germline V CDR1 and CDR2: SQVTM, ANQGSEA. V shed 4 bases and J 1 base; nucleotides not matched to a gene: 12. The CDR3 bases are TGCAGCGTTGGCGGGGGAGGAATAGTTAGGAACACCGGGGAGCTGTTTTTT. This sequence encodes CSVGGGGIVRNTGELFF.

The chain joins TRBV10-2 to TRBJ1-1; D perhaps matches TRBD1 (6 bases). CDR1 and CDR2 (germline): WSHSY, SAAADI. The CDR3 is made up of 15 amino acids. Trimming removed 4 bases from V and 5 bases from J, with 17 bases in between. CDR3 sequence: CASSGEGGLLTEAFF. CDR3 nucleotides: TGCGCCAGCAGTGGGGAAGGGGGGCTTTTGACTGAAGCTTTCTTT.

V gene TRBV7-2 combines with J gene TRBJ2-1, with TRBD1 identical over 9 bases. Losses at the gene ends were 5 bases for V and 15 bases for J; bases not matched to a gene: 11. The CDR3 runs 13 residues. Per the germline V gene, CDR1 is SGHTA and CDR2 is FQGNSA. The CDR3: CASSPSPDRGRFF. The CDR3 DNA reads as TGTGCCAGCAGCCCTTCTCCGGACAGGGGTCGGTTCTTC. The full variable domain, completed using reference TRBV7-2 and TRBJ2-1, is GAGVSQSPSNKVTEKGKDVELRCDPISGHTALYWYRQSLGQGLEFLIYFQGNSAPDKSGLPSDRFSAERTGGSVSTLTIQRTQQEDSAVYLCASSPSPDRGRFFGPGTRLTVL.

V and J are TRBV27 and TRBJ2-2, with D unresolved. With 3 bases removed from V and 7 bases from J, the gap between germline ends came to 12 bases. Germline V gives CDR1 MNHEY, CDR2 SMNVEV (reference sequence). This CDR3 is 14 amino acids long. The CDR3 region is CASSLKPELGELFF. CDR3 nucleotides: TGTGCCAGCAGTTTGAAGCCAGAACTCGGGGAGCTGTTTTTT.

The chain links TRBV6-5 to TRBJ1-1; 8 bases map to TRBD1. This CDR3 comprises 13 residues. V lost 6 bases to trimming and J lost 3 bases; unmatched junction nucleotides: 3. Germline V lookup: CDR1 MNHEY, CDR2 SVGAGI. The CDR3 DNA sequence: TGTGCCAGCAGAACAGGGGGGGACACTGAAGCTTTCTTT. Translation gives CASRTGGDTEAFF.

The CDR3, as DNA: TGTGCCAGCAGTACCACGCCCGCCCACTATGGCTACACCTTC. This sequence encodes CASSTTPAHYGYTF. The chain carries TRBV28 and TRBJ1-2; D call uncertain. The V gene's germline CDR1 is MDHEN and CDR2 SYDVKM. V lost 5 bases, J lost 3 bases, and 13 bases lay in between. This CDR3 has 14 amino acids.

The V call is TRBV4-2, the J call TRBJ2-2; perhaps TRBD1 as D (7 bases). The germline V gene encodes CDR1 LGHNA and CDR2 YNFKEQ. The V end lost 0 bases, the J end lost 4 bases, and 15 bases lay between the germline ends. The CDR3 sequence is 17 residues long. In nucleotides, the CDR3 is TGTGCCAGCAGCCAAGAGGCCCAGGGGGGTAGCACCGGGGAGCTGTTTTTT. It translates to CASSQEAQGGSTGELFF.

The chain combines TRBV5-1 with TRBJ1-1; a weak D match, TRBD1 (5 bases). Germline V CDR1 and CDR2: SGHRS, YFSETQ. Trimming pared 0 bases from V and 1 base from J, leaving 10 bases between. The CDR3 is made up of 15 amino acids. DNA for the CDR3: TGCGCCAGCAGCTTGGGGGACTCCTCGAACACTGAAGCTTTCTTT. Amino acids: CASSLGDSSNTEAFF.